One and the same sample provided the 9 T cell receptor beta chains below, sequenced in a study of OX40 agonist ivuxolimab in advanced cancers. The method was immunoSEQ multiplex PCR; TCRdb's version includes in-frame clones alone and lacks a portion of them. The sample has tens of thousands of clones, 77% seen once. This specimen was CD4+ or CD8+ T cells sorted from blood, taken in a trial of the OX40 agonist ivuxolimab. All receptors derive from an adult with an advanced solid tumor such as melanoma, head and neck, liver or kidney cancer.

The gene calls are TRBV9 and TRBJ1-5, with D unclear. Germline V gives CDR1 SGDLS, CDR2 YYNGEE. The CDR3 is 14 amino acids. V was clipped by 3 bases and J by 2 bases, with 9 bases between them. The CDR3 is CASSADWGNQPQHF. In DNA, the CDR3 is TGTGCCAGCAGCGCCGACTGGGGCAATCAGCCCCAGCATTTT.

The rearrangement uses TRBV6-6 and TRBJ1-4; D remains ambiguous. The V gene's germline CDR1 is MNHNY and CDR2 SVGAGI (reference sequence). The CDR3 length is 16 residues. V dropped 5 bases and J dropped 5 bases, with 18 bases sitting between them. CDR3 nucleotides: TGTGCCAGCAGTGGGTTTCAAGGCAGCTTGAATGAAAAACTGTTTTTT. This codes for CASSGFQGSLNEKLFF.

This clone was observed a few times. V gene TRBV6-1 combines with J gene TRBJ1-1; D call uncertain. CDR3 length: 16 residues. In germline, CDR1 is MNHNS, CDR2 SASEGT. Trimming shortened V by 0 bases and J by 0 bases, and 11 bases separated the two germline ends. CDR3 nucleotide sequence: TGTGCCAGCAGTGAAGCCCGGACGGCCATGAACACTGAAGCTTTCTTT. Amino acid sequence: CASSEARTAMNTEAFF.

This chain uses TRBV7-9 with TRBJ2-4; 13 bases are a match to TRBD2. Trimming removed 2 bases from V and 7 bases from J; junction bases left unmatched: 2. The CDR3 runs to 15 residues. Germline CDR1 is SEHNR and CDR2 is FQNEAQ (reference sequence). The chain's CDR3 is CASSLTSGRGNIQYF. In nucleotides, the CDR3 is TGTGCCAGCAGCTTAACTAGCGGGAGGGGGAACATTCAGTACTTC.

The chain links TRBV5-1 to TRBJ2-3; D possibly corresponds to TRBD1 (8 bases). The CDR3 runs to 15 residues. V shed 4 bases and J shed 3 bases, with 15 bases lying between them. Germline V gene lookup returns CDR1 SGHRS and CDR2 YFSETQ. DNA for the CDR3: TGCGCCAGCAGCCGGGGGGACAGGCCTACAGATACGCAGTATTTT. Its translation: CASSRGDRPTDTQYF.

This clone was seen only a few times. The CDR3 loop is CAWVVGGGGVGEQFF. CDR3 DNA sequence: TGTGCCTGGGTCGTTGGGGGAGGGGGGGTAGGTGAGCAGTTCTTC. V gene TRBV30 combines with J gene TRBJ2-1; the D gene is possibly TRBD2 (7 bases). CDR1 and CDR2 from the germline V gene are GTSNPN and SVGIG (reference sequence). CDR3 size: 15 residues. V was cut by 5 bases and J by 9 bases, with 23 bases left in between.

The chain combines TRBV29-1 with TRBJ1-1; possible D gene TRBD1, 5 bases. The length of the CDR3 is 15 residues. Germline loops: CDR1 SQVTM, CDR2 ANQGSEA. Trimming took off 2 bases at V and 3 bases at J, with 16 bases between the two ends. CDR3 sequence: CSVEIGGAGDTEAFF. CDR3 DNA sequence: TGCAGCGTTGAAATCGGTGGGGCGGGGGACACTGAAGCTTTCTTT.

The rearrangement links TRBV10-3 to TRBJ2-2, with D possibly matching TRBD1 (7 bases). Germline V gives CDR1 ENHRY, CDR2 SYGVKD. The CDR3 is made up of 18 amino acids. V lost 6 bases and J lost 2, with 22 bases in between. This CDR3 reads CAISAFPDRRVNTGELFF. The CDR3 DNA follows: TGTGCCATCAGCGCCTTTCCGGACAGGAGGGTTAACACCGGGGAGCTGTTTTTT.

Here the CDR3 reads CASSRAGRIYEQYF. CDR3 DNA: TGTGCCAGCAGTCGGGCAGGCCGGATCTACGAGCAGTACTTC. The chain combines TRBV25-1 with TRBJ2-7; D is uncertain. This CDR3 spans 14 amino acids. Per the germline V gene, CDR1 is MGHDK and CDR2 is SYGVNS. Between the trimmed V and J ends, which lost 5 bases and 3 bases, there was a span of 14 bases.